This T cell receptor (beta chain) is drawn from a study of read filtering for tumor transcriptome and immune sequencing. Looking at the study overall: The cohort had 17 men and more than 13 women aged about 45 to 80, mean around 63 years. After DNase treatment, RNA was made into whole-transcriptome libraries. General study results and limits: Without single-read clonotypes, shared clonotype proportions correlated more between IR-seq and RNA-seq.

Sampling of bone marrow took place during active disease in every patient. This clonotype was counted many times. Its specificity is unknown. The library was built from around 0.4 ug RNA with molecular barcoded adaptors for alpha/delta and beta/gamma chains. TCRdb re-called the reads through MiXCR, storing one row per CDR3 protein. The sample yields roughly 24,000 distinct CDR3 sequences, about 13% seen once. The receptor was derived from a donor aged 40 or older with multiple myeloma. The sequenced material came from a population of CD138-negative cells sorted from bone marrow.

The CDR3, as DNA: TGTGCCAGCACTAACTCAAACCTCTACACTGAAGCTTTCTTT. Encoded protein: CASTNSNLYTEAFF. This rearrangement joins TRBV2 to TRBJ1-1; D not certain. The V end was cut by 7 bases, the J end by 3 bases, with 15 bases between. The CDR3 has 14 residues. The germline V gene encodes CDR1 SNHLY and CDR2 FYNNEI.